Here is one TCR beta chain with its context. The sample belongs to a study of blood T cell repertoires in COVID-19. As for the study in general: Italy, Spain and the United States were the sources of the convalescent and acute COVID-19 samples. The cDNA or gDNA used as material had been derived from T cells, B-cell-depleted T cells, or PBMCs.

The CDR3 consists of 16 residues. Looked up from germline, CDR1 is SGHAT and CDR2 is FQNNGV. Trimming took 1 base from V and 4 from J; bases not matched to a gene: 5. Those enrolled, adults aged roughly 18 to 100 years, came from fewer than 25 US areas. A case of COVID-19 had been met by exposed participants within 2 weeks before study entry. Sequenced by immunoSEQ multiplex PCR; TCRdb stores in-frame clones only, minus some. The sample contains about 310,000 clones, 75% to 90% of which appear only once. This sequence originates from a woman in her twenties or thirties who had been exposed to COVID-19. The specimen sequenced was PBMCs or T cells enriched from blood (not recorded which). The chain has TRBV11-2 and TRBJ2-1; 9 bases are a match to TRBD2. The CDR3 coding sequence is TGTGCCAGCAGCTTAGGTAATAGCGGGGGATACAATGAGCAGTTCTTC. Amino acids: CASSLGNSGGYNEQFF.